Listed below are T cell receptor beta chains from one sample, sequenced in a study of T cell responses to AZD1222 COVID-19 vaccine. The protocol was immunoSEQ multiplex PCR, while the TCRdb copy is restricted to in-frame clones and leaves out a portion. The sample carries approximately 100,000 clones, roughly 86% recorded once. The sequencing here drew on peripheral blood, taken 28 days after the second AZD1222 dose. The receptors here all came from an adult who received the AZD1222 COVID-19 vaccine. Both conserved end residues are part of each CDR3. D genes are given only for firm matches. Not every row has a clone size; where given, it reads once, few, many or a size class.

>TRBJ1-2|NA|NA|TRBV28
TGTGCCAGCCGGCGGGACGGCAACCATGGCTACACCTTC
CASRRDGNHGYTF
>TRBJ1-6|NA|NA|TRBV12-3/TRBV12-4
TGTGCCAGCAGTCTCGGTAATTCACCCCTCCACTTT
CASSLGNSPLHF
>TRBJ1-2|NA|NA|TRBV28
TGTGCCAGCAGTAAGTGGCAGGGGTACTATGGCTACACCTTC
CASSKWQGYYGYTF
>TRBJ2-1|TRBD2|NA|TRBV28
TGTGCCAGCACCTCCGGGACTAGTATAAACAATGAGCAGTTCTTC
CASTSGTSINNEQFF
>TRBJ2-7|NA|NA|TRBV5-4
TGTGCCAGCAGCTTCGGGACTCAGAGTCGGGTCGAGCAGTACTTC
CASSFGTQSRVEQYF
>TRBJ1-2|TRBD1|NA|TRBV9
TGTGCCAGCAGCGCGACGGGACAGGGAGGGAATGGCTACACCTTC
CASSATGQGGNGYTF
>TRBJ2-1|NA|NA|TRBV7-9
TGTGCCAGCAGCCCTACTAGAAGGGGTTCCAATGAGCAGTTCTTC
CASSPTRRGSNEQFF
>TRBJ2-2|TRBD2|NA|TRBV11-2
TGTGCCAGCAGCTTAGAGGGACTAAACACCGGGGAGCTGTTTTTT
CASSLEGLNTGELFF
>TRBJ2-3|TRBD2|NA|TRBV5-4
TGTGCCAGCAGCTTCGCGGGAGAAGATACGCAGTATTTT
CASSFAGEDTQYF
>TRBJ2-7|NA|NA|TRBV15
TGTGCCACCAGCGGAATAGAGGGCGCGCGGACAGAGCAGTACTTC
CATSGIEGARTEQYF
>TRBJ2-1|TRBD2|once|TRBV18
TGTGCCAGCTCACCATGGACTAGTGTGAATGAGCAGTTCTTC
CASSPWTSVNEQFF
>TRBJ1-4|NA|NA|TRBV3-1/TRBV3-2
TGTGCCAGCAGGAGGTCAACTAATGAAAAACTGTTTTTT
CASRRSTNEKLFF
>TRBJ1-2|NA|NA|TRBV6-5
TGTGCCAGCAGTTACTCGAGCTCCGTCGGGCACAAGGACTACACCTTC
CASSYSSSVGHKDYTF
>TRBJ2-2|NA|NA|TRBV7-2
TGTGCCAGCAGCTTAATTGGATTGGAGCTGTTTTTT
CASSLIGLELFF
>TRBJ2-2|NA|NA|TRBV27
TGTGCCACCCGGGACACCAACACCGGGGAGCTGTTTTTT
CATRDTNTGELFF
>TRBJ1-1|NA|once|TRBV19
TGTGCCAGTAGTATAGGGGGCGCCAGGGGCACTGAAGCTTTCTTT
CASSIGGARGTEAFF
>TRBJ1-1|NA|NA|TRBV3-1/TRBV3-2
TGTGCCAGCAGCCAAGATCGAGGGCGTACTGAAGCTTTCTTT
CASSQDRGRTEAFF
>TRBJ1-3|NA|NA|TRBV24-1
TGTGCCACCAGTGGCCTGTCCGGAACAGGGACTGGAAACACCATATATTTT
CATSGLSGTGTGNTIYF
>TRBJ1-2|TRBD1|NA|TRBV2
TGTGCCAGCTTCGACCGGGACAGAGCCCCCTATGGCTACACCTTC
CASFDRDRAPYGYTF
>TRBJ1-1|NA|NA|TRBV10-3
TGTGCCATCACCGAGGGGGGGGGCTCGAACACTGAAGCTTTCTTT
CAITEGGGSNTEAFF
>TRBJ2-1|NA|NA|TRBV30
TGTGCCTGGAGTAGTGGCAGGTCCTACAATGAGCAGTTCTTC
CAWSSGRSYNEQFF
>TRBJ2-7|NA|NA|TRBV4-1
TGCGCCAGCAGCCAAGTAAGGGGGGAGGACGAGCAGTACTTC
CASSQVRGEDEQYF
>TRBJ2-7|NA|NA|TRBV7-2
TGTGCCAGCAGCGGCCCGAGCTCCTACGAGCAGTACTTC
CASSGPSSYEQYF
>TRBJ1-6|NA|NA|TRBV7-9
TGTGCCAGCAGCCCGGGAAACTCACCCCTCCACTTT
CASSPGNSPLHF
>TRBJ2-1|NA|NA|TRBV3-1/TRBV3-2
TGTGCCAGCAGCCAAGATTGGCAGGGGATCAATGAGCAGTTCTTC
CASSQDWQGINEQFF
>TRBJ1-2|NA|NA|TRBV9
TGTGCCAGCAGCGTAGGGGCAGGGGACTATGGCTACACCTTC
CASSVGAGDYGYTF
>TRBJ2-2|NA|NA|TRBV18
TGTGCCAGCTCACCATCCAGGGGCGGAACCGGGGAGCTGTTTTTT
CASSPSRGGTGELFF
>TRBJ1-1|TRBD1|NA|TRBV11-2
TGTGCCAGCAGCTTAAGGGGACAGGTAAACACTGAAGCTTTCTTT
CASSLRGQVNTEAFF
>TRBJ2-3|TRBD1|NA|TRBV10-3
TGTGCCATCAGTGAAACCGGGACAGGGCAAGATACGCAGTATTTT
CAISETGTGQDTQYF
>TRBJ2-1|NA|NA|TRBV3-1/TRBV3-2
TGTGCCAGCAGCCAAGCAGGTCTAGCTGTCAATGAGCAGTTCTTC
CASSQAGLAVNEQFF
>TRBJ1-4|TRBD1|NA|TRBV15
TGTGCCACCAGCAGAGATGGGACAGGGGAGGCCAAAAAACTGTTTTTT
CATSRDGTGEAKKLFF
>TRBJ2-1|NA|NA|TRBV18
TGTGCCAGCTCACCAGATATGGTCTCGGTCGGTGAGCAGTTCTTC
CASSPDMVSVGEQFF
>TRBJ2-1|NA|once|TRBV28
TGTGCCAGCATGGGCAGCTCCTACAATGAGCAGTTCTTC
CASMGSSYNEQFF
>TRBJ2-3|NA|once|TRBV29-1
TGCAGCGTCTCCTACACAGATACGCAGTATTTT
CSVSYTDTQYF
>TRBJ1-3|NA|NA|TRBV7-8
TGTGCCAGCAGCCCGAACAGGGTCCCTGGAAACACCATATATTTT
CASSPNRVPGNTIYF
>TRBJ2-7|NA|NA|TRBV4-1
TGCGCCAGCAGCCAATTTTGGGGACAAATGACAGCCTACGAGCAGTACTTC
CASSQFWGQMTAYEQYF
>TRBJ2-5|NA|NA|TRBV14
TGTGCCAGCAGCCAAGGGCGGCTCCAAGAGACCCAGTACTTC
CASSQGRLQETQYF
>TRBJ2-7|TRBD2|NA|TRBV5-1
TGCGCCAGCAGCTCGACGGACACTAGCGGGAGGGTCTATTTGTCGCACGAGCAGTACTTC
CASSSTDTSGRVYLSHEQYF